This TCR beta chain stems from a study of early T cells in non-severe SARS-CoV-2 infection. About the study: Sequenced material consisted of bulk RNA (from unsorted whole blood), and chains were unpaired.

Study observations and caveats: Matching results from VDJdb favored anti-spike CD8 responses, leaving private and CD4 specificities undetected.

Attached unique molecular identifiers marked individual cDNA molecules. TCRdb used MiXCR to reprocess the 5' RACE reads, holding one entry per CDR3 protein. The top ten clones hold 2% to 3% of a sample with around 25,000 distinct CDR3 sequences, 4.5% to 7% of them seen once. The V and J ends lost 0 bases and 7 bases, in that order; junction bases with no gene match: 6. The CDR3 extends over 14 amino acids. Germline CDR1 SGHRS, CDR2 YFSETQ. This clonotype was recorded many times. Its matching antigen is unknown. Sequencing was carried out using whole blood. This chain connects TRBV5-1 to TRBJ1-1; 7 bases are shared with TRBD1. The clonotype was recovered from an adult who was a healthcare worker with PCR-confirmed SARS-CoV-2 infection or an uninfected control (not recorded which). CDR3 residues: CASSLEGGQFEAFF. The DNA for the CDR3 is TGCGCCAGCAGCTTGGAAGGGGGCCAATTTGAAGCTTTCTTT.